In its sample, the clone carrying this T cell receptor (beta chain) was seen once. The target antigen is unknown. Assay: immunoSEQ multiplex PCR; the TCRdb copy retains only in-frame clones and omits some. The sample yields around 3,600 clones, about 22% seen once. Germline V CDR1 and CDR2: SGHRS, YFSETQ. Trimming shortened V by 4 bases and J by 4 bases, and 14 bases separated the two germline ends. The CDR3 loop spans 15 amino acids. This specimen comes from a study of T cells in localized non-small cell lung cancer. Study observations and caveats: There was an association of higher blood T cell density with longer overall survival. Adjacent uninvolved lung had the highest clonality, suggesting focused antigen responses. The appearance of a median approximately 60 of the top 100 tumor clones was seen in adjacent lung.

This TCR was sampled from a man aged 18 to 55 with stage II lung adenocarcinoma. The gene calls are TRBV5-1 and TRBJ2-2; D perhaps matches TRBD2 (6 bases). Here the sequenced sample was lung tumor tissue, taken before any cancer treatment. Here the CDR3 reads CASSVRDSSTGELFF. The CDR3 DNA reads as TGCGCCAGCAGCGTCCGGGACTCGTCCACCGGGGAGCTGTTTTTT.